These 12 T cell receptor beta chains originate from one sample sequenced in a study of Ad26.COV2.S vaccination and SARS-CoV-2 variants. Treatment given: around 19 received Ad26.COV2.S at low or high dose, single or two shots; 5 received placebo; per-sample allocation not given. Repertoires come from day 63 after the first vaccine or placebo injection. Clones were sequenced by immunoSEQ multiplex PCR, and TCRdb holds only the in-frame ones, with some missing. The sample includes roughly 460,000 clones, roughly 87% of them seen just once. This specimen consisted of peripheral blood, obtained in a trial of Ad26.COV2.S vaccine versus placebo. These TCRs come from a person aged 18-60 years who received the Ad26.COV2.S COVID-19 vaccine or a placebo.

This rearrangement joins TRBV9 to TRBJ2-3; 12 nucleotides agree with TRBD2. The V gene's germline CDR1 is SGDLS and CDR2 YYNGEE. The J segment lost 4 bases and the V segment lost 4 bases, leaving 7 bases of the junction unmatched. The CDR3 contains 16 residues. CDR3 protein: CASSSRTSGIADTQYF. The DNA for the CDR3 is TGTGCCAGCAGCTCAAGGACTAGCGGGATAGCAGATACGCAGTATTTT.

The chain is built from TRBV28 and TRBJ2-3; D unclear. Trimming stripped 5 bases from V and 0 bases from J, with 18 bases between. The CDR3 extends over 17 amino acids. Per germline, CDR1 MDHEN and CDR2 SYDVKM. In DNA form, the CDR3 reads TGTGCCAGCAGTCTGATCCCTCAGCTCGCTAGCACAGATACGCAGTATTTT. Translated: CASSLIPQLASTDTQYF.

This chain joins TRBV27 and TRBJ2-1; 12 positions match TRBD2. V was pared by 5 bases and J by 7 bases, with 3 bases of the junction left unmatched. From germline, CDR1 is MNHEY and CDR2 SMNVEV (reference sequence). The CDR3 loop spans 14 amino acids. DNA of the CDR3: TGTGCCAGCAGTCCCGGACTAGCGGGGAATGAGCAGTTCTTC. It encodes CASSPGLAGNEQFF.

The chain recombines TRBV2 with TRBJ1-2, with TRBD1 matching over 7 bases. This CDR3 spans 14 amino acids. Looked up from germline, CDR1 is SNHLY and CDR2 is FYNNEI. V lost 3 bases to trimming and J lost 1 base; unmatched junction nucleotides: 2. DNA of the CDR3: TGTGCCAGCAGTGAGCAGGGGGTTAACTATGGCTACACCTTC. Its protein is CASSEQGVNYGYTF.

This clone was seen a few times. V gene TRBV19 combines with J gene TRBJ1-4; maybe TRBD1 (6 bases). The CDR3 spans 13 residues. Trimming pared 9 bases from V and 4 bases from J, leaving 12 bases between. The germline gives CDR1 LNHDA, CDR2 SQIVND (reference sequence). The CDR3 nucleotides are TGTGCCAGGTACAGGGCCGTTAATGAAAAACTGTTTTTT. Protein sequence: CARYRAVNEKLFF.

This chain joins TRBV6-4 and TRBJ2-1, with 9 bases lining up with TRBD1. After removal of 6 bases from V and 7 bases from J, the junction contained 7 bases not matched to a gene. CDR3 size: 14 residues. The germline V gene has CDR1 MRHNA and CDR2 SNTAGT. CDR3 protein: CASSDTGGGNEQFF. CDR3 nucleotide sequence: TGTGCCAGCAGCGACACAGGGGGCGGGAATGAGCAGTTCTTC.

The gene calls are TRBV7-2 and TRBJ2-1; 12 bases line up with TRBD2. The CDR3 contains 17 residues. The junction had 5 bases not matched to a gene; V was cut back by 4 bases and J by 1 base. Germline CDR1 reads SGHTA; CDR2 reads FQGNSA. CDR3 nucleotides: TGTGCCAGCAGCTCCTGGACTAGCGGGGCATCCTACAATGAGCAGTTCTTC. This translates into CASSSWTSGASYNEQFF. The complete variable domain, with remaining parts taken from reference TRBV7-2 and TRBJ2-1, reads GAGVSQSPSNKVTEKGKDVELRCDPISGHTALYWYRQSLGQGLEFLIYFQGNSAPDKSGLPSDRFSAERTGGSVSTLTIQRTQQEDSAVYLCASSSWTSGASYNEQFFGPGTRLTVL.

CDR3 coding DNA: TGTGCCTGGAGTGTATGGGACAGGGTGAAGACCCAGTACTTC. Translated, it gives CAWSVWDRVKTQYF. This chain links TRBV30 with TRBJ2-5, with 9 nucleotides matching TRBD1. The V gene's germline CDR1 is GTSNPN and CDR2 SVGIG (reference sequence). Unmatched junction bases numbered 5, after V lost 0 bases and J lost 6 bases. The CDR3 runs to 14 residues. Combining the CDR3 with reference TRBV30 and TRBJ2-5 gives the whole variable domain SQTIHQWPATLVQPVGSPLSLECTVEGTSNPNLYWYRQAAGRGLQLLFYSVGIGQISSEVPQNLSASRPQDRQFILSSKKLLLSDSGFYLCAWSVWDRVKTQYFGPGTRLLVL.

The J gene is TRBJ1-2, the V gene TRBV5-6, with D unresolved. This CDR3 contains 15 residues. V was pared by 0 bases and J by 0 bases, with 9 bases between. CDR1 is SGHDT and CDR2 is YYEEEE in the germline V gene. The CDR3 spells CASSLVTISNYGYTF. CDR3 nucleotide sequence: TGTGCCAGCAGCTTGGTGACCATCTCTAACTATGGCTACACCTTC. The full variable domain, in which reference TRBV5-6 and TRBJ1-2 provide the parts outside the CDR3, is DAGVTQSPTHLIKTRGQQVTLRCSPKSGHDTVSWYQQALGQGPQFIFQYYEEEERQRGNFPDRFSGHQFPNYSSELNVNALLLGDSALYLCASSLVTISNYGYTFGSGTRLTVV.

J is TRBJ1-1 and V is TRBV6-2 or TRBV6-3; D unresolved. The CDR3 loop spans 13 amino acids. Germline loops: CDR1 MNHEY, CDR2 SVGEGT. The ends were cut back, 3 bases at V and 10 bases at J, with 15 bases in the middle. The CDR3 region has the DNA TGTGCCAGCAGTTATCTTTTAGGGCCGGGAGCTTTCTTT. It specifies CASSYLLGPGAFF.

The genes are TRBV6-6 and TRBJ1-2; D not certain. Germline V lookup: CDR1 MNHNY, CDR2 SVGAGI (reference sequence). The CDR3 totals 13 residues. Trimming took 0 bases from V and 9 from J, leaving 11 bases between them. The CDR3 is CASSYSIAGSYTF. CDR3 bases: TGTGCCAGCAGTTACTCGATTGCAGGAAGCTACACCTTC.

The CDR3 loop reads CASSYEGFRKGNTIYF. The CDR3 nucleotides read TGCGCCAGCAGCTACGAGGGGTTTCGAAAAGGAAACACCATATATTTT. This sequence joins TRBV5-1 and TRBJ1-3; perhaps TRBD1 as D (5 bases). Trimming cost V 3 bases and J 4 bases, with 17 bases left between them. The germline CDR1 and CDR2 sequences are SGHRS and YFSETQ. This CDR3 has 16 residues.